The 12 T cell receptor beta chains reported below all come from one sample, sequenced in a study of CD8+ T cells in alopecia areata. Treatment indicated: oral pan-JAK inhibitor, 5-10 mg twice daily. cDNA serving as the sequencing template came from extracted, reverse transcribed RNA. Measured with immunoSEQ multiplex PCR; TCRdb has only the in-frame clones, and not every one. Counted here are approximately 210,000 clones, around 65% occurring once; the ten biggest clones make up more than 3.5%. The material sequenced was CD4+ T cells sorted from blood, taken at week 4, from a patient treated with tofacitinib. The source of these receptors is a human donor with alopecia areata.

V gene TRBV7-9 combines with J gene TRBJ2-1; the D gene is possibly TRBD2 (6 bases). This CDR3 is built from 14 residues. Trimming removed 6 bases from V and 8 bases from J, with 17 bases in between. Germline values: CDR1 SEHNR, CDR2 FQNEAQ (reference sequence). The DNA of the CDR3 is TGTGCCAGCAGGCTGTTAAGGTGGGGGGATGAGCAGTTCTTC. Translated: CASRLLRWGDEQFF.

About this clone itself: This sequence may be a read error, since a much larger clone differs from it by one base. The chain is built from TRBV7-6 and TRBJ2-5; D is unresolved. Germline V gene lookup returns CDR1 SGHVS and CDR2 FNYEAQ. CDR3 size: 11 residues. Trimming shortened V by 4 bases and J by 1 base, and 1 base separated the two germline ends. CDR3: CASSSQETQYF. CDR3 in DNA: TGTGCCAGCAGCTCCCAAGAGACCCAGTACTTC.

V gene TRBV30 combines with J gene TRBJ2-7; a weak D match, TRBD2 (6 bases). V dropped 4 bases and J dropped 2 bases, with 18 bases sitting between them. The CDR3 has 15 amino acids. CDR1 GTSNPN and CDR2 SVGIG come from the germline V gene (reference sequence). The CDR3 DNA is TGTGCCTGGATCGCCGGGGCAGGGAGGACCTACGAGCAGTACTTC. Its translation is CAWIAGAGRTYEQYF.

The chain couples TRBV14 to TRBJ2-5; D remains ambiguous. The CDR3 runs to 13 residues. Trimming took 1 base from V and 5 from J, leaving 8 bases between them. Germline V gives CDR1 SGHDN, CDR2 FVKESK. CDR3 residues: CASSQGQMETQYF. The CDR3 coding sequence is TGTGCCAGCAGCCAAGGTCAGATGGAGACCCAGTACTTC.

The chain recombines TRBV27 with TRBJ2-7; D tentatively reads TRBD1 or TRBD2 (6 bases each). CDR1 and CDR2 from the germline V gene are MNHEY and SMNVEV (reference sequence). Trimming removed 5 bases at V and 2 bases at J, with 22 bases between. This CDR3 region has 17 residues. The CDR3 nucleotides are TGTGCCAGCAGTCTATTCACGGGGGCAGGGCGAACCTACGAGCAGTACTTC. Translation: CASSLFTGAGRTYEQYF.

The chain employs TRBV2 and TRBJ2-2; D may be TRBD1 (5 bases). Trimming stripped 1 base from V and 2 bases from J, with 11 bases between. Germline V CDR1 and CDR2: SNHLY, FYNNEI. The CDR3 runs 16 residues. The CDR3 DNA is TGTGCCAGCAGTGAAGGGGGCAGGGCTAACACCGGGGAGCTGTTTTTT. Its protein product is CASSEGGRANTGELFF.

This chain connects TRBV5-6 to TRBJ2-5; unclear D gene. Trimming removed 4 bases from V and 7 bases from J, with 8 bases in between. The V gene's germline CDR1 is SGHDT and CDR2 YYEEEE. The length of the CDR3 is 11 residues. As DNA, the CDR3 is TGTGCCAGCAGCAGGGTCGGGACCCAGTACTTC. Protein sequence: CASSRVGTQYF. The whole variable domain, filled in from reference TRBV5-6 and TRBJ2-5, reads DAGVTQSPTHLIKTRGQQVTLRCSPKSGHDTVSWYQQALGQGPQFIFQYYEEEERQRGNFPDRFSGHQFPNYSSELNVNALLLGDSALYLCASSRVGTQYFGPGTRLLVL.

Only a few counts were recorded for this clone. The CDR3 loop reads CASSIGPRGGYTF. The CDR3 DNA reads as TGTGCCAGCAGTATCGGACCCAGAGGAGGCTACACCTTC. V gene TRBV2 combines with J gene TRBJ1-2; D ambiguous. The CDR3 runs to 13 residues. The V end lost 5 bases, the J end lost 8 bases, and 15 bases lay between the germline ends. Germline lookup yields CDR1 SNHLY and CDR2 FYNNEI.

The J gene is TRBJ2-7, the V gene TRBV5-1; D perhaps matches TRBD1 (5 bases). In germline, CDR1 is SGHRS, CDR2 YFSETQ. The CDR3 has 14 amino acids. Trimming removed 4 bases from V and 0 bases from J, with 11 bases in between. The CDR3 sequence: CASSTTTDSYEQYF. CDR3 nucleotides: TGCGCCAGCAGCACAACGACAGACTCCTACGAGCAGTACTTC.

V and J are TRBV30 and TRBJ2-1, with 10 positions matching TRBD2. J was trimmed by 6 bases and V by 5 bases; bases with no gene match: 10. Germline V gene data show CDR1 as GTSNPN and CDR2 as SVGIG (reference sequence). The CDR3 sequence is 15 residues long. CDR3 bases: TGTGCCTGGGGAAACCTAGCGGGGGTGGGCAATGAGCAGTTCTTC. Its translation is CAWGNLAGVGNEQFF.

This chain uses TRBV30 with TRBJ2-7, with D perhaps matching TRBD1 or TRBD2 (6 bases each). V lost 3 bases and J lost 5, with 17 bases in between. From germline, CDR1 is GTSNPN and CDR2 SVGIG (reference sequence). There are 14 residues in the CDR3. DNA for the CDR3: TGTGCCTGGAGCTTGGGGGGCATCGGGAACGAGCAGTACTTC. It encodes CAWSLGGIGNEQYF.

The gene calls are TRBV18 and TRBJ2-7; D is possibly TRBD1 (6 bases). The germline gives CDR1 KGHSH, CDR2 LQKENI. The CDR3 has 14 amino acids. The V and J ends lost 6 bases and 0 bases respectively, with 12 bases between them. CDR3 amino acids: CASSSRDNSYEQYF. In DNA form, the CDR3 reads TGTGCCAGCTCCTCCCGGGACAACTCCTACGAGCAGTACTTC.